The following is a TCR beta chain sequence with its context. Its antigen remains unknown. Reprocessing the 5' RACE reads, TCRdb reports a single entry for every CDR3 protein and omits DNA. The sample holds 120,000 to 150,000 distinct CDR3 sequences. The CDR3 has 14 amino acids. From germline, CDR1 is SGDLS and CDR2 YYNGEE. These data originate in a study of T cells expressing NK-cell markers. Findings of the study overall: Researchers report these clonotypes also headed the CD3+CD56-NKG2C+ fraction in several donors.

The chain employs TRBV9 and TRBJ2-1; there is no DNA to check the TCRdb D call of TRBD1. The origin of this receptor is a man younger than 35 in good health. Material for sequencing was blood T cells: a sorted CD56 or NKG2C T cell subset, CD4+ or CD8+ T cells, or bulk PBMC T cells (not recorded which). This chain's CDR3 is CASSVGQGSGEQFF.